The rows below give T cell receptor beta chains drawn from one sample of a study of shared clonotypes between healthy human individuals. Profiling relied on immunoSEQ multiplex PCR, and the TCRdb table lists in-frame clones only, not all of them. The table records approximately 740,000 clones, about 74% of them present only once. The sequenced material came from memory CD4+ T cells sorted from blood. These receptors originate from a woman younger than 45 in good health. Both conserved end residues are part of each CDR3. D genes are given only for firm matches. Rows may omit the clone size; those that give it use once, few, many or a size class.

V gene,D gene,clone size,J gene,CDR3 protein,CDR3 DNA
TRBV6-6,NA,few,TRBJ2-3,CASSYLTSTDTQYF,TGTGCCAGCAGTTACTTGACTAGCACAGATACGCAGTATTTT
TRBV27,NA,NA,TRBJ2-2,CASSLSQIGTHGTGELFF,TGTGCCAGCAGTTTATCGCAAATCGGGACTCACGGCACCGGGGAGCTGTTTTTT
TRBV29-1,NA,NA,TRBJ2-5,CSVEEYTEGGTQYF,TGCAGCGTTGAAGAGTACACCGAAGGGGGGACCCAGTACTTC
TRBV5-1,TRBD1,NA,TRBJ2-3,CASSAGTGRGDTQYF,TGCGCCAGCAGCGCCGGGACAGGGAGGGGAGATACGCAGTATTTT
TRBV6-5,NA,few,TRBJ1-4,CASSYRGPHEKLFF,TGTGCCAGCAGTTATCGGGGACCTCATGAAAAACTGTTTTTT
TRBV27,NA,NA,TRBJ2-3,CASSLWGAGTDTQYF,TGTGCCAGCAGCCTCTGGGGGGCCGGCACAGATACGCAGTATTTT
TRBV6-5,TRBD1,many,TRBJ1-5,CASSYSRQGDQPQHF,TGTGCCAGCAGTTACTCGAGACAGGGCGATCAGCCCCAGCATTTT
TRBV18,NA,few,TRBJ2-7,CASSPGAGRAYEQYF,TGTGCCAGCTCACCAGGGGCGGGCAGGGCCTACGAGCAGTACTTC
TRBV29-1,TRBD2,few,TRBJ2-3,CSVVSASGRGDTQYF,TGCAGCGTTGTATCGGCTAGCGGGAGGGGAGATACGCAGTATTTT
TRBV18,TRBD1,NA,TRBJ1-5,CASSPGTAYSNQPQHF,TGTGCCAGCTCACCCGGGACAGCTTATAGCAATCAGCCCCAGCATTTT
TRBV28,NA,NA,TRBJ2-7,CASSPPGGLYEQYF,TGTGCCAGCAGCCCCCCTGGAGGCCTCTACGAGCAGTACTTC
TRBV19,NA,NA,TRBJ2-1,CASSFARDRDEQFF,TGTGCCAGTAGTTTTGCCCGGGATCGGGATGAGCAGTTCTTC
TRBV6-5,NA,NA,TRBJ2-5,CASSRTHGGTQYF,TGTGCCAGCAGCCGGACCCACGGTGGGACCCAGTACTTC
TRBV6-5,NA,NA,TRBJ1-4,CASRRDTSNEKLFF,TGTGCCAGCAGAAGGGACACGTCTAATGAAAAACTGTTTTTT
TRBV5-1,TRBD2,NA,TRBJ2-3,CASSLAVAGSTDTQYF,TGCGCCAGCAGCTTGGCAGTAGCGGGAAGCACAGATACGCAGTATTTT
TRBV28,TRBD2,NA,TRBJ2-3,CASSLNLPGGSRTDTQYF,TGTGCCAGCAGTTTGAACCTGCCTGGCGGGAGTCGGACAGATACGCAGTATTTT
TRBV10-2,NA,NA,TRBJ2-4,CASKSQGGNHIQYF,TGCGCCAGCAAATCACAGGGAGGAAATCACATTCAGTACTTC
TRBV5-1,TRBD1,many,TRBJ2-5,CASSKGITGGTETQYF,TGCGCCAGCAGCAAGGGGATCACAGGGGGCACAGAGACCCAGTACTTC
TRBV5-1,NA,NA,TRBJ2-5,CASSLARQGNVPETQYF,TGCGCCAGCAGCTTGGCCCGGCAGGGGAACGTCCCGGAGACCCAGTACTTC
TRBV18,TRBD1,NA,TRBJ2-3,CASSPRQGVTDTQYF,TGTGCCAGCTCACCACGACAGGGGGTAACAGATACGCAGTATTTT
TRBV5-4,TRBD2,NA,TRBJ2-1,CASSPGGSGSDEQFF,TGTGCCAGCAGCCCCGGAGGTAGCGGGAGTGATGAGCAGTTCTTC
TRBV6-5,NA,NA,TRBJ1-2,CASSYGQGGDYGYTF,TGTGCCAGCAGTTACGGGCAGGGTGGGGACTATGGCTACACCTTC
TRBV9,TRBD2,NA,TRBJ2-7,CASSPGLAGIEQYF,TGTGCCAGCAGCCCAGGACTAGCGGGAATCGAGCAGTACTTC
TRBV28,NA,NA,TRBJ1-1,CASSQPQGARTEAFF,TGTGCCAGCAGCCAGCCCCAAGGGGCGCGAACTGAAGCTTTCTTT
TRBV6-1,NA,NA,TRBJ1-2,CASSEATGTYGYTF,TGTGCCAGCAGTGAAGCGACCGGGACCTATGGCTACACCTTC
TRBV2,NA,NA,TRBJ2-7,CASSAPASYEQYF,TGTGCCAGCAGTGCCCCGGCGAGCTACGAGCAGTACTTC
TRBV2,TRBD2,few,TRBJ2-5,CASRPLAGVETQYF,TGTGCCAGCAGGCCCCTAGCGGGAGTGGAGACCCAGTACTTC
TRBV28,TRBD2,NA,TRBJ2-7,CASSFLAGPGNEQYF,TGTGCCAGCAGTTTTCTAGCGGGACCGGGGAACGAGCAGTACTTC
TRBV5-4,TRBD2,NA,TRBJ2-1,CASSSTSVEQFF,TGTGCCAGCAGCTCTACTAGCGTTGAGCAGTTCTTC
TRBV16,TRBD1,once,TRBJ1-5,CASSQSRGGFFNQPQHF,TGTGCCAGCAGCCAAAGCAGAGGGGGCTTCTTTAATCAGCCCCAGCATTTT
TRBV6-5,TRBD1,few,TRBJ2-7,CASSYSTGETYEQYF,TGTGCCAGCAGTTACTCAACAGGGGAGACCTACGAGCAGTACTTC
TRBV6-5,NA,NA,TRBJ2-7,CASSQGDEQYF,TGTGCCAGCAGTCAAGGGGACGAGCAGTACTTC
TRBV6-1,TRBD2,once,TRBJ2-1,CASTPPAGEAGEQFF,TGTGCCAGCACCCCCCCTGCGGGAGAAGCGGGGGAGCAGTTCTTC
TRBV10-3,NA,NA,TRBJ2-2,CALNSNLNTGELFF,TGTGCCCTTAACAGCAATCTGAACACCGGGGAGCTGTTTTTT
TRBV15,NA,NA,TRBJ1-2,CATSRDPLSSYLYGYTF,TGTGCCACCAGCAGAGACCCCCTTTCCAGTTACCTCTATGGCTACACCTTC
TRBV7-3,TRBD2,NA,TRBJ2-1,CASSLLGTSSYNEQFF,TGTGCCAGCAGCTTACTCGGGACTAGCTCCTACAATGAGCAGTTCTTC
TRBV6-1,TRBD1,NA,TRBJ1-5,CASRGWTGVNQPQHF,TGTGCCAGCAGAGGGTGGACAGGGGTCAATCAGCCCCAGCATTTT
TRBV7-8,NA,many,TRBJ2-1,CASSLVLLQSPGNEQFF,TGTGCCAGCAGCTTAGTATTGTTGCAGTCCCCAGGCAATGAGCAGTTCTTC
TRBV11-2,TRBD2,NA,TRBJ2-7,CASSKWTSGSMNEQYF,TGTGCCAGCAGTAAATGGACTAGCGGGAGTATGAACGAGCAGTACTTC